This note documents a single TCR beta chain sequence. Its specificity is not known. The data stem from a study of T cell repertoires in cytomegalovirus infection. Study as a whole: CMV epitopes used comprised recently identified HLA-C-restricted ones and well-studied HLA-B-restricted ones. Shared public TCR beta signatures pointed to both CMV infection and a matching HLA type. Broader study findings: Carriage of CMV together with the relevant HLA was identifiable through cumulative public TCR beta family frequency. Dominating the ex vivo response were HLA-C-restricted CMV-specific TCR beta clonotypes.

Each CDR3 protein is one row after TCRdb ran MiXCR on the reads. Of 65,000 to 85,000 distinct CDR3 sequences in the sample, around 28% were seen once. This CDR3 region has 13 residues. V lost 7 bases and J lost 0, with 9 bases in between. Germline CDR1 reads SNHLY; CDR2 reads FYNNEI. Here the sequenced sample was CD8+ T cells from cultured PBMCs, taken from culture after CMV antigen stimulation. The receptor was isolated from a human donor in good health (CMV status not recorded). Some clones in this sample may be carry-over from other donors' samples. The V call is TRBV2, the J call TRBJ1-1; tentatively, D is TRBD1 (5 bases). The CDR3 coding sequence is TGTGCCAGCAAGGGACGTCTGAACACTGAAGCTTTCTTT. Its protein product is CASKGRLNTEAFF.